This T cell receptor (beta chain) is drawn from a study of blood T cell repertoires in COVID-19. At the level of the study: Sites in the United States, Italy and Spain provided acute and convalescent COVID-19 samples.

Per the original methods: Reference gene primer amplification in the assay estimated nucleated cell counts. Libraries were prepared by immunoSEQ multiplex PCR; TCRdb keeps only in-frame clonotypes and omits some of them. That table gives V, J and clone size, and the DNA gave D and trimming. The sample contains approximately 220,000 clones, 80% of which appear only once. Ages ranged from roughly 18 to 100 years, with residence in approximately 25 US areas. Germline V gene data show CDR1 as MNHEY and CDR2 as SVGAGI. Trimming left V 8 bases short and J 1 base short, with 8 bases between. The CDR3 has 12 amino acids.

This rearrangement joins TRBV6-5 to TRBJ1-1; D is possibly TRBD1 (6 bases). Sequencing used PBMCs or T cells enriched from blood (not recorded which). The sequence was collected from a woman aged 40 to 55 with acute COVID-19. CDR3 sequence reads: CASPDRNTEAFF. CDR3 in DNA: TGTGCCAGCCCGGACAGGAACACTGAAGCTTTCTTT.